A selection of T cell receptor beta chains follows, all from one sample in a study of blood T cell repertoires in COVID-19. Produced via immunoSEQ multiplex PCR; TCRdb's table is partial and in-frame only. Of hundreds of thousands of clones in the sample, nearly 90% were seen once. Specimen: peripheral blood. The receptors stem from a man aged 18 to 29 with COVID-19, enrolled during active disease. The CDR3 runs from the conserved cysteine through the conserved F or W. D genes are given only for firm matches. Clone size is shown for a subset of rows, as once, few, many or a class of expanded clone.

d_call: -
v_call: TRBV19
j_call: TRBJ1-1
clone_size: -
cdr3_nt: TGTGCCAGTAGGGAGCAGGGAAAGGATGAAGCTTTCTTT
cdr3_aa: CASREQGKDEAFF

d_call: -
v_call: TRBV15
j_call: TRBJ1-2
clone_size: once
cdr3_nt: TGTGCCACCAGCGTAATCGGGGGTGGAAGCTATGGCTACACCTTC
cdr3_aa: CATSVIGGGSYGYTF

d_call: -
v_call: TRBV5-4
j_call: TRBJ2-3
clone_size: once
cdr3_nt: TGTGCCAGCAGCAACGGACGTCTAGCAGGAGATACGCAGTATTTT
cdr3_aa: CASSNGRLAGDTQYF

d_call: -
v_call: TRBV5-6
j_call: TRBJ1-6
clone_size: -
cdr3_nt: TGTGCCAGCAGCCCCTCGGGTAGGCAGGGGTTTTCACCCCTCCACTTT
cdr3_aa: CASSPSGRQGFSPLHF

d_call: TRBD1
v_call: TRBV7-9
j_call: TRBJ1-2
clone_size: once
cdr3_nt: TGTGCCAGCAGCTTAGGACGTTCCTACAGGGGTGGCTACACCTTC
cdr3_aa: CASSLGRSYRGGYTF

d_call: TRBD2
v_call: TRBV7-2
j_call: TRBJ2-7
clone_size: -
cdr3_nt: TGTGCCAGCAGCTTAATGACTAGCCGTACCTACGAGCAGTACTTC
cdr3_aa: CASSLMTSRTYEQYF

d_call: TRBD1
v_call: TRBV6-6
j_call: TRBJ1-5
clone_size: -
cdr3_nt: TGTGCCAGCACTCGGACAGGAGGAGGTCAGCCCCAGCATTTT
cdr3_aa: CASTRTGGGQPQHF

d_call: TRBD1
v_call: TRBV4-1
j_call: TRBJ1-6
clone_size: -
cdr3_nt: TGCGCCAGCAGCCAAGCGAGACAGGGGGCAGGGAATTCACCCCTCCACTTT
cdr3_aa: CASSQARQGAGNSPLHF

d_call: TRBD2
v_call: TRBV7-9
j_call: TRBJ2-7
clone_size: -
cdr3_nt: TGTGCCAGCAGCTCTTCTAGCGGGGGCTACGAGCAGTACTTC
cdr3_aa: CASSSSSGGYEQYF

d_call: TRBD2
v_call: TRBV27
j_call: TRBJ2-1
clone_size: -
cdr3_nt: TGTGCCAGCAGTCTACCCCCGACTAGCGGGAGAAAGCAGTTCTTC
cdr3_aa: CASSLPPTSGRKQFF

d_call: -
v_call: TRBV7-8
j_call: TRBJ2-2
clone_size: once
cdr3_nt: TGTGCCAGCAGCCAAGGGGCCTTGAGAACCGGGGAGCTGTTTTTT
cdr3_aa: CASSQGALRTGELFF

d_call: TRBD1
v_call: TRBV5-1
j_call: TRBJ1-2
clone_size: -
cdr3_nt: TGCGCCAGCAGCAACGGGACAGGGAGATATCCTTCCGGCTACACCTTC
cdr3_aa: CASSNGTGRYPSGYTF

d_call: -
v_call: TRBV20-1
j_call: TRBJ2-5
clone_size: once
cdr3_nt: TGCAGCAGACTGACTCAAGAGACCCAGTACTTC
cdr3_aa: CSRLTQETQYF

d_call: -
v_call: TRBV7-8
j_call: TRBJ2-5
clone_size: -
cdr3_nt: TGTGCCAGCAGCATATCCCGCGGGGACCCCGAGACCCAGTACTTC
cdr3_aa: CASSISRGDPETQYF

d_call: TRBD2
v_call: TRBV19
j_call: TRBJ2-1
clone_size: -
cdr3_nt: TGTGCCAGTAGTATTACGGGAGGATACAATGAGCAGTTCTTC
cdr3_aa: CASSITGGYNEQFF

d_call: -
v_call: TRBV27
j_call: TRBJ2-7
clone_size: -
cdr3_nt: TGTGCCAGCAGTTTTTCCGGGGGTTTATCCCTTTACGAGCAGTACTTC
cdr3_aa: CASSFSGGLSLYEQYF

d_call: -
v_call: TRBV7-9
j_call: TRBJ2-1
clone_size: -
cdr3_nt: TGTGCCAGCAGCTGGCTAGAGGTCAACAATGAGCAGTTCTTC
cdr3_aa: CASSWLEVNNEQFF

d_call: TRBD2
v_call: TRBV2
j_call: TRBJ2-1
clone_size: -
cdr3_nt: TGTGCCAGCAGTGACTATGGGACTAGTAATGAGCAGTTCTTC
cdr3_aa: CASSDYGTSNEQFF

d_call: -
v_call: TRBV10-3
j_call: TRBJ2-7
clone_size: -
cdr3_nt: TGTGCCATCAGTGAGACCCTAGGCTCCTACGAGCAGTACTTC
cdr3_aa: CAISETLGSYEQYF

d_call: TRBD1
v_call: TRBV30
j_call: TRBJ2-1
clone_size: -
cdr3_nt: TGTGCCTGGAGTGGATCCGGGACAGGGGTCATCTTC
cdr3_aa: CAWSGSGTGVIF

d_call: -
v_call: TRBV11-2
j_call: TRBJ2-1
clone_size: -
cdr3_nt: TGTGCCGGGAGGAGGGGAAGCTCCTACAATGAGCAGTTCTTC
cdr3_aa: CAGRRGSSYNEQFF

d_call: -
v_call: TRBV12-5
j_call: TRBJ1-3
clone_size: once
cdr3_nt: TGTGCTAGTGAGGCAGGGGCTCTCTCTGGAAACACCATATATTTT
cdr3_aa: CASEAGALSGNTIYF

d_call: -
v_call: TRBV7-9
j_call: TRBJ1-1
clone_size: -
cdr3_nt: TGTGCCAGCAGCTTAGTAGCTTCTAGGAACACTGAAGCTTTCTTT
cdr3_aa: CASSLVASRNTEAFF

d_call: TRBD1
v_call: TRBV19
j_call: TRBJ2-3
clone_size: -
cdr3_nt: TGTGCCAGTAGTATATGGACAGGGGGGACAGATACGCAGTATTTT
cdr3_aa: CASSIWTGGTDTQYF

d_call: TRBD1
v_call: TRBV7-2
j_call: TRBJ1-6
clone_size: few
cdr3_nt: TGTGCCAGCAGCTTAGGACAGGGGTCCTGGTTGCCCCTCCACTTT
cdr3_aa: CASSLGQGSWLPLHF

d_call: -
v_call: TRBV5-1
j_call: TRBJ2-1
clone_size: -
cdr3_nt: TGCGCCAGCAGCTCCAACACCAATGAGCAGTTCTTC
cdr3_aa: CASSSNTNEQFF

d_call: -
v_call: TRBV9
j_call: TRBJ1-1
clone_size: -
cdr3_nt: TGTGCCAGCAGCGTAGAGGGGGTGGGGAACACTGAAGCTTTCTTT
cdr3_aa: CASSVEGVGNTEAFF

d_call: -
v_call: TRBV29-1
j_call: TRBJ1-2
clone_size: -
cdr3_nt: TGCAGCGCCTATAGGGGAGGGGGGGACTATGGCTACACCTTC
cdr3_aa: CSAYRGGGDYGYTF

d_call: TRBD2
v_call: TRBV7-9
j_call: TRBJ2-1
clone_size: -
cdr3_nt: TGTGCCAGCAGCTTAGGTAGCGGGGGAGGCGATGAGCAGTTCTTC
cdr3_aa: CASSLGSGGGDEQFF

d_call: -
v_call: TRBV30
j_call: TRBJ2-4
clone_size: -
cdr3_nt: TGTGCCCGCCAGGGCGTGGGAAACATTCAGTACTTC
cdr3_aa: CARQGVGNIQYF

d_call: TRBD1
v_call: TRBV6-2/TRBV6-3
j_call: TRBJ2-7
clone_size: -
cdr3_nt: TGTGCCAGCAGTTACCCCGGGACAGGGAATCTCTTC
cdr3_aa: CASSYPGTGNLF

d_call: -
v_call: TRBV7-8
j_call: TRBJ2-2
clone_size: -
cdr3_nt: TGTGCCAGCAGCGACCCCCCTTCCCGGCGGCGTACCGGGGAGCTGTTTTTT
cdr3_aa: CASSDPPSRRRTGELFF

d_call: -
v_call: TRBV1
j_call: TRBJ1-2
clone_size: -
cdr3_nt: TGCACCAGCAGCCAGGATACGGACGGAGGGCCTAACTATGGCTACACCTTC
cdr3_aa: CTSSQDTDGGPNYGYTF

d_call: TRBD2
v_call: TRBV4-1
j_call: TRBJ2-7
clone_size: -
cdr3_nt: TGCGCCAGCAGCCAAGTCTTAGGGACTAGCGGGGCCTACGAGCAGTACTTC
cdr3_aa: CASSQVLGTSGAYEQYF

d_call: -
v_call: TRBV6-6
j_call: TRBJ1-2
clone_size: -
cdr3_nt: TGTGCCAGCAGTCCCGGGATACCCTATGGCTACACCTTC
cdr3_aa: CASSPGIPYGYTF

d_call: -
v_call: TRBV5-5
j_call: TRBJ2-7
clone_size: -
cdr3_nt: TGTGCCAGCAGCTTCGGGGTTACCTACGAGCAGTACTTC
cdr3_aa: CASSFGVTYEQYF

d_call: TRBD2
v_call: TRBV3-1/TRBV3-2
j_call: TRBJ2-7
clone_size: -
cdr3_nt: TGTGCCAGCAGCAAGGGACTAGCGGGGGGCCCTAGCTCCTACGAGCAGTACTTC
cdr3_aa: CASSKGLAGGPSSYEQYF

d_call: -
v_call: TRBV27
j_call: TRBJ2-7
clone_size: -
cdr3_nt: TGTGCCAGCAGTTGGGGTTTCGAGGGCTTTCAGGTTTACTTC
cdr3_aa: CASSWGFEGFQVYF

d_call: -
v_call: TRBV25-1
j_call: TRBJ2-7
clone_size: -
cdr3_nt: TGTGCCAGCAGTGACAAGGCCCTAGTCTACGAGCAGTACTTC
cdr3_aa: CASSDKALVYEQYF

d_call: TRBD1
v_call: TRBV29-1
j_call: TRBJ2-7
clone_size: -
cdr3_nt: TGCAGCGCCGGAGGGACAGGTCACCACGAGCAGTACTTC
cdr3_aa: CSAGGTGHHEQYF

d_call: TRBD1
v_call: TRBV7-9
j_call: TRBJ2-2
clone_size: -
cdr3_nt: TGTGCCAGCAGCACCCGAGGACAGGGACTCACCGGGGAGCTGTTTTTT
cdr3_aa: CASSTRGQGLTGELFF

d_call: TRBD1
v_call: TRBV2
j_call: TRBJ2-7
clone_size: -
cdr3_nt: TGTGCCAGTATGATCCGGGACAGGCCCTACGAGCAGTACTTC
cdr3_aa: CASMIRDRPYEQYF

d_call: TRBD2
v_call: TRBV5-1
j_call: TRBJ2-7
clone_size: once
cdr3_nt: TGCGCCAGCAGCTTGGATAGCGGGTCCTACGAGCAGTACTTC
cdr3_aa: CASSLDSGSYEQYF

d_call: TRBD2
v_call: TRBV6-6
j_call: TRBJ2-1
clone_size: -
cdr3_nt: TGTGCCAGCAGCACGGGAGGGTCCTACAATGAGCAGTTCTTC
cdr3_aa: CASSTGGSYNEQFF

d_call: TRBD2
v_call: TRBV6-5
j_call: TRBJ2-7
clone_size: -
cdr3_nt: TGTGCCAGCAGTTACGGGACTAGCGGGACCAAGCAGTACTTC
cdr3_aa: CASSYGTSGTKQYF

d_call: -
v_call: TRBV5-1
j_call: TRBJ2-7
clone_size: -
cdr3_nt: TGCGCCAGCAGCTTGGGGGTGCAATCGGGCGAGCAGTACTTC
cdr3_aa: CASSLGVQSGEQYF

d_call: TRBD1
v_call: TRBV9
j_call: TRBJ1-1
clone_size: -
cdr3_nt: TGTGCCAGCAGCGACAGGGGCGTAGGGACTGAAGCTTTCTTT
cdr3_aa: CASSDRGVGTEAFF

d_call: -
v_call: TRBV19
j_call: TRBJ2-5
clone_size: -
cdr3_nt: TGTGCCGTCAGGGACAAGGGGAGCAAAGAGACCCAGTACTTC
cdr3_aa: CAVRDKGSKETQYF

d_call: TRBD1
v_call: TRBV18
j_call: TRBJ2-2
clone_size: -
cdr3_nt: TGTGCCAGCTCACCACAGGGGGCGCACACCGGGGAGCTGTTTTTT
cdr3_aa: CASSPQGAHTGELFF

d_call: -
v_call: TRBV7-8
j_call: TRBJ1-2
clone_size: -
cdr3_nt: TGTGCCAGCAGCTTAGTAGCGGGGCGTAACTATGGCTACACCTTC
cdr3_aa: CASSLVAGRNYGYTF

d_call: TRBD2
v_call: TRBV5-4
j_call: TRBJ2-7
clone_size: -
cdr3_nt: TGTGCCAGCAGCTTCTCAGCGGGAGGGCCCCGGGGGTACGAGCAGTACTTC
cdr3_aa: CASSFSAGGPRGYEQYF

d_call: -
v_call: TRBV5-1
j_call: TRBJ2-3
clone_size: -
cdr3_nt: TGCGCCAGCAGCTCACCGGACACCTCTAGCACAGATACGCAGTATTTT
cdr3_aa: CASSSPDTSSTDTQYF

d_call: -
v_call: TRBV7-9
j_call: TRBJ2-7
clone_size: few
cdr3_nt: TGTGCCAGCAGCACAGCTAATTACGAGCAGTACTTC
cdr3_aa: CASSTANYEQYF